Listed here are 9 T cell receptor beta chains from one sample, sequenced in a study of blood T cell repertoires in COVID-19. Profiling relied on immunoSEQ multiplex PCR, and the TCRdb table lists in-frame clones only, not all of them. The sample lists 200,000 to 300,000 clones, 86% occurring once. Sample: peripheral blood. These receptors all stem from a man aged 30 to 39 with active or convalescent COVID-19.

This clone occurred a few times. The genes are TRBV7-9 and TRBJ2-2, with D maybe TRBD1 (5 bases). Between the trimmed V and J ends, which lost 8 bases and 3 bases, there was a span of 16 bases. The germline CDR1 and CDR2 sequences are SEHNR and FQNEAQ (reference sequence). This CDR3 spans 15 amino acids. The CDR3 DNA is TGTGCCAGCCAACCGACAGCTGGCGACACCGGGGAGCTGTTTTTT. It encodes CASQPTAGDTGELFF.

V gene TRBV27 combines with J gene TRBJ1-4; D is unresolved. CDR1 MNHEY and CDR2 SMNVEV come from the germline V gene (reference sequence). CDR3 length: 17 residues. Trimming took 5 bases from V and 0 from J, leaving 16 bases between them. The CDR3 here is CASSPTGDFATNEKLFF. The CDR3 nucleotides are TGTGCCAGCAGTCCAACCGGCGACTTTGCAACTAATGAAAAACTGTTTTTT.

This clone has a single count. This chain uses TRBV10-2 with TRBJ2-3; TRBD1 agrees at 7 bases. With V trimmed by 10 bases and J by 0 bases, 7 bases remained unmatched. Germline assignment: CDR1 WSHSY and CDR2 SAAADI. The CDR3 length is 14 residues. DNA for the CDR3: TGCGCCACCCTGGGACAGAGGAGCACAGATACGCAGTATTTT. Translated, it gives CATLGQRSTDTQYF.

CDR3 protein: CASSWTGGANTEAFF. The CDR3 region has the DNA TGCGCCAGCAGCTGGACAGGGGGCGCGAACACTGAAGCTTTCTTT. The genes are TRBV5-1 and TRBJ1-1; 11 bases are a match to TRBD1. V dropped 3 bases and J dropped 1; count of bases not matched to a gene: 2. The CDR3 runs 15 residues. Per germline, CDR1 SGHRS and CDR2 YFSETQ.

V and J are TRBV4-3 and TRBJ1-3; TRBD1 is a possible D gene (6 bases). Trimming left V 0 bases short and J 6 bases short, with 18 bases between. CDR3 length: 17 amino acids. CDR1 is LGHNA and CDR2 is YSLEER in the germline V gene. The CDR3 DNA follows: TGCGCCAGCAGCCAAGACTCCTATGGGACAATCCAAAACACCATATATTTT. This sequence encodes CASSQDSYGTIQNTIYF.

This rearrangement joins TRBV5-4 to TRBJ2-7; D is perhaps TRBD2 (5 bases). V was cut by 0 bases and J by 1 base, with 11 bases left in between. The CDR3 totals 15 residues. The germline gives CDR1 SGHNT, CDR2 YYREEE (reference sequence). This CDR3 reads CASSLDGLGSYEQYF. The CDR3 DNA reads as TGTGCCAGCAGCTTGGACGGACTGGGATCCTACGAGCAGTACTTC.

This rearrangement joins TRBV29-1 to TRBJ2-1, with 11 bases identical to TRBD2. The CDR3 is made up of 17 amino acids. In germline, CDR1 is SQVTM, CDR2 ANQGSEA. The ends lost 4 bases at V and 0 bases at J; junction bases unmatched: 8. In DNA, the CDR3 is TGCAGCGTTGCGGCTAGCGGGGGGACCAGCTCCTACAATGAGCAGTTCTTC. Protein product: CSVAASGGTSSYNEQFF.

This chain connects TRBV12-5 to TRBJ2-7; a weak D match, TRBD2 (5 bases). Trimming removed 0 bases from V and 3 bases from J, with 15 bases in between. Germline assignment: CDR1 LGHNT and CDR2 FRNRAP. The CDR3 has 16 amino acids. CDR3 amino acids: CASGLVLERSLYEQYF. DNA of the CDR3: TGTGCTAGTGGTTTGGTACTGGAGCGGTCCCTCTACGAGCAGTACTTC.

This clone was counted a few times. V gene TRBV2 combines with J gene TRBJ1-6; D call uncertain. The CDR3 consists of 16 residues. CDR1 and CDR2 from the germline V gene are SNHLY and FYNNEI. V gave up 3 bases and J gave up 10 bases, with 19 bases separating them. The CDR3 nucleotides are TGTGCCAGCAGTGACCGTCAGTTTAGCCCTTCGTCACCCCTCCACTTT. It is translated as CASSDRQFSPSSPLHF.